This entry lists 29 T cell receptor beta chains sequenced from one sample in a study of tumor-infiltrating lymphocytes in primary liver carcinoma. Reverse transcription of 450 to 500 ng total RNA with a constant-region primer produced TCR beta cDNA. Library construction for TCR beta comprised three nested multiplex PCR rounds performed with slightly modified ARM-PCR. Rounds one and two of PCR, each of 10 cycles, were primed with TRBV1-TRBV30 forward primers and a C-beta reverse primer. TCRdb redid the calling of the multiplex PCR reads with MiXCR, one entry per CDR3 protein. This table holds fewer than 110,000 distinct CDR3 sequences, 55% to 80% found once. Both RNA and DNA were isolated together from roughly 20-30 mg of bulk tissue that had not been sorted. The specimen sequenced was liver tumor tissue from sampling region 2. Subset defined: tumor region T2, inferior pole. Source of these receptors: a woman in her sixties with primary liver carcinoma and hepatitis B virus infection.

This clonotype was found once. At one end the junction does not follow the germline gene, possibly because of a read error. This chain uses TRBV20-1 with TRBJ1-5; a possible D gene is TRBD1 (5 bases). This CDR3 is 15 amino acids long. Germline V lookup: CDR1 DFQATT, CDR2 SNEGSKA (reference sequence). This CDR3 reads CSALQPGHGNQPQHF. The CDR3 bases are TGTAGTGCCCTTCAACCAGGACACGGTAATCAGCCCCAGCATTTT.

Worth noting for this clonotype: An end of the junction does not agree with germline; a read error may underlie this. V gene TRBV29-1 combines with J gene TRBJ2-1; weak D call: TRBD1 (6 bases). Germline V CDR1 and CDR2: SQVTM, ANQGSEA. The CDR3 runs 12 residues. In DNA, the CDR3 is TGCAGCGTTCAGGACAGCTACAATGAGCAGTCCTTT. The encoded protein is CSVQDSYNEQSF.

The V and J genes are TRBV13 and TRBJ1-2, with D possibly TRBD1 on 6 matching bases. V shed 5 bases and J shed 1 base, with 14 bases lying between them. The CDR3 extends over 15 amino acids. From germline, CDR1 is PRHDT and CDR2 FYEKMQ (reference sequence). This CDR3 is CASSPYREDNYGYTF. The CDR3 nucleotides read TGTGCCAGCAGCCCATACAGGGAGGATAACTATGGCTACACCTTC. Complete variable domain (other parts from reference TRBV13 and TRBJ1-2): AAGVIQSPRHLIKEKRETATLKCYPIPRHDTVYWYQQGPGQDPQFLISFYEKMQSDKGSIPDRFSAQQFSDYHSELNMSSLELGDSALYFCASSPYREDNYGYTFGSGTRLTVV.

This clonotype was detected a few times. The rearrangement joins TRBV5-1 to TRBJ2-3; 9 positions agree with TRBD2. Per the germline V gene, CDR1 is SGHRS and CDR2 is YFSETQ. CDR3 length: 15 residues. V shed 0 bases and J 5 bases; nucleotides not matched to a gene: 4. The CDR3 is CASSLVAGAGDTQYF. The CDR3 region has the DNA TGCGCCAGCAGCTTGGTAGCGGGAGCTGGAGATACGCAGTATTTT. Looking up the rest from reference TRBV5-1 and TRBJ2-3 gives the full variable domain: KAGVTQTPRYLIKTRGQQVTLSCSPISGHRSVSWYQQTPGQGLQFLFEYFSETQRNKGNFPGRFSGRQFSNSRSEMNVSTLELGDSALYLCASSLVAGAGDTQYFGPGTRLTVL.

This clonotype came up once. The gene calls are TRBV12-3 or TRBV12-4 and TRBJ2-7; D might be TRBD1 (5 bases). CDR3 length: 13 residues. The CDR3 bases are TGTGTCAACAGTTTAGATGGAAGGGGAGAGCAGTACTTC. This encodes CVNSLDGRGEQYF.

As concerns this clonotype: An end of the junction does not agree with germline; a read error may underlie this. The V and J genes are TRBV11-2 and TRBJ2-2; tentative D call: TRBD1 (7 bases). Germline V CDR1 and CDR2: SGHAT, FQNNGV. This CDR3 contains 20 residues. Here the CDR3 DNA reads TGTGCCAGCAGCTTAGGGTATAAGGGAGGACAGGATAGGGACGCCGGAGAGCTGTTTTTT. This codes for CASSLGYKGGQDRDAGELFF.

Notes on this clonotype: Lacking the conserved final phenylalanine or tryptophan, this CDR3 likely reflects a read error. The gene calls are TRBV11-3 and TRBJ2-1; D may be TRBD2 (6 bases). The V gene's germline CDR1 is SGHNT and CDR2 YENEEA. V was shortened by 6 bases and J by 3 bases, with 9 bases between the two germline ends. CDR3 length: 13 amino acids. The CDR3, as DNA: TGTGCCAGCAGTGCGGAGGGCTACAATGAGCAGTTCTTA. Its protein product is CASSAEGYNEQFL.

About this clonotype itself: One end of the junction varies from germline; a read error may be responsible. This rearrangement joins TRBV12-3 or TRBV12-4 to TRBJ2-3, with D maybe TRBD1 (6 bases). The CDR3 covers 15 residues. The CDR3 protein is CAVQNGTYRTDMQYF. CDR3 in DNA: TGTGCCGTCCAGAATGGGACATATCGCACAGATATGCAGTATTTT.

The genes are TRBV24-1 and TRBJ2-1; D unresolved. V was cut by 5 bases and J by 12 bases, with 16 bases left in between. CDR3 length: 13 amino acids. The germline gives CDR1 KGHDR, CDR2 SFDVKD. This CDR3 is CATSALPSSRQFF. The CDR3, as DNA: TGTGCCACCAGTGCCCTTCCCTCTTCTAGGCAGTTCTTC.

The V call is TRBV11-2, the J call TRBJ2-7, with a possible D match to TRBD2 (6 bases). Germline CDR1 SGHAT, CDR2 FQNNGV. The CDR3 runs 14 residues. V lost 5 bases and J lost 9, with 20 bases in between. The CDR3 DNA follows: TGTGCCAGCAGCATAGGGCGGGGAGGTGGAGGGCAGTACTTC. Translated, it gives CASSIGRGGGGQYF.

To note about this clonotype: One end of the junction varies from germline; a read error may be responsible. The chain carries TRBV29-1 and TRBJ1-2; the D gene is possibly TRBD1 (6 bases). The CDR3 is 13 amino acids. Germline V gene data show CDR1 as SQVTM and CDR2 as ANQGSEA. This CDR3 is CRGQKGDGYGYTF. DNA for the CDR3: TGCCGCGGTCAGAAGGGGGATGGCTATGGCTACACCTTT.

Remarks on this clonotype: This may stem from a read error, because a much larger clone lies one nucleotide away. J is TRBJ1-4 and V is TRBV7-8; 9 bases map to TRBD1. This CDR3 has 14 amino acids. Trimming took 7 bases from V and 5 from J; bases not matched to a gene: 5. CDR1 is SGHVS, CDR2 FQNEAQ, per germline. The CDR3 DNA reads TGTGCCAGCAACAAGACAGGGGGAAATGAAAAACTGTTTTTT. Translating gives CASNKTGGNEKLFF. Drawing the rest from reference TRBV7-8 and TRBJ1-4, the complete variable domain is GAGVSQSPRYKVAKRGQDVALRCDPISGHVSLFWYQQALGQGPEFLTYFQNEAQLDKSGLPSDRFFAERPEGSVSTLKIQRTQQEDSAVYLCASNKTGGNEKLFFGSGTQLSVL.

This sequence joins TRBV11-1 and TRBJ2-6; TRBD1 matches at 7 bases. The CDR3 spans 18 residues. Germline V lookup: CDR1 SGHAT, CDR2 FQDESV (reference sequence). The trim removed 10 bases at V and 0 bases at J, leaving 15 bases unmatched. CDR3 DNA sequence: TGTGCCAACAACCGATCACACGACAGGGTCTCTGGGGCCAACGTCCTGACTTTC. As protein: CANNRSHDRVSGANVLTF.

This clonotype was recorded many times. The chain recombines TRBV5-1 with TRBJ1-4; perhaps TRBD1 as D (6 bases). Germline V lookup: CDR1 SGHRS, CDR2 YFSETQ. The V end was cut by 5 bases, the J end by 7 bases, with 12 bases between. The CDR3 sequence is 13 residues long. The CDR3 DNA reads TGCGCCAGCAGGGAACGGGGGGCTGAAAAACTGTTTTTT. Its translation is CASRERGAEKLFF.

Points on this clonotype: A junction boundary mismatches the germline segment, possibly from a read error. This rearrangement joins TRBV6-5 to TRBJ2-3, with 8 bases matching TRBD2. The germline gives CDR1 MNHEY, CDR2 SVGAGI. The CDR3 is 17 amino acids. The CDR3: CVSSRLAPSGGTDTQYF. The DNA for the CDR3 is TGTGTCAGCAGCCGACTAGCGCCGAGTGGGGGCACAGATACCCAGTATTTT.

Regarding this clonotype: Without the conserved terminal phenylalanine or tryptophan, this CDR3 likely stems from a read error. Written as DNA, the CDR3 is TGCCGCGTTCGGGCGGGAGGGCCTAGCACCGGGGAGCTGTTTTCT. Amino acid sequence: CRVRAGGPSTGELFS. The J gene is TRBJ2-2, the V gene TRBV29-1; 9 bases are a match to TRBD2. CDR3 length equals 15 residues. Germline CDR1 is SQVTM and CDR2 is ANQGSEA.

Comment on this clonotype: The conserved closing phenylalanine or tryptophan is absent in this CDR3, likely reflecting a read error. The gene calls are TRBV29-1 and TRBJ2-3, with D unclear. Germline values: CDR1 SQVTM, CDR2 ANQGSEA. This CDR3 spans 14 amino acids. CDR3 nucleotide sequence: TGCAGTGTTGGGGATAGGACCCTCACAGATACGCAGTATCTT. Its translation is CSVGDRTLTDTQYL.

Comments on this clonotype: The CDR3 ends on some other residue instead of the conserved phenylalanine or tryptophan, so this is likely a read error. The V gene is TRBV19, the J gene TRBJ1-4, with D possibly TRBD1 on 5 matching bases. Trimming removed 7 bases at V and 13 bases at J, with 7 bases between. This CDR3 has 9 residues. Germline V gene data show CDR1 as LNHDA and CDR2 as SQIVND (reference sequence). The CDR3 coding sequence is TGTGCCAGTAATGGGACACTGTTTGTT. Protein product: CASNGTLFV.

V usage is TRBV10-3 and J usage is TRBJ2-1; 11 bases agree with TRBD2. V was clipped by 6 bases and J by 7 bases; unmatched bases: 5. The CDR3 contains 14 residues. Germline loops: CDR1 ENHRY, CDR2 SYGVKD. In DNA, the CDR3 is TGTGCCATCAGGGGACTAGCGGAGGGGAATGAGCAGTTCTTC. As protein: CAIRGLAEGNEQFF.

About this clonotype itself: An end of the junction differs from the germline gene, which may be a read error. The V and J genes are TRBV6-5 and TRBJ2-3, with a weak D call TRBD2 (6 bases). From germline, CDR1 is MNHEY and CDR2 SVGAGI. The CDR3 runs 15 residues. The CDR3: CASASRGGWADTQYF. The CDR3 bases are TGTGCCAGCGCAAGTCGCGGAGGGTGGGCGGATACGCAGTATTTC.

Concerning this clonotype itself: One end of the junction does not line up with germline, which may come from a read error. The gene calls are TRBV29-1 and TRBJ2-1; 9 bases are a match to TRBD2. Germline loops: CDR1 SQVTM, CDR2 ANQGSEA. The CDR3 length is 15 residues. CDR3 protein: CSVVGGRDSFNEQFF. In DNA, the CDR3 is TGCAGCGTTGTGGGCGGGAGGGACTCCTTCAATGAGCAGTTCTTC.

This clonotype appeared many times. The CDR3 region is CSVVPLRRETQYF. Here the CDR3 DNA reads TGCAGCGTTGTTCCCCTTCGTCGAGAGACCCAGTACTTC. This chain uses TRBV29-1 with TRBJ2-5; D remains ambiguous. This CDR3 spans 13 amino acids. CDR1 SQVTM and CDR2 ANQGSEA come from the germline V gene. V shed 4 bases and J shed 4 bases, with 13 bases lying between them. Using reference TRBV29-1 and TRBJ2-5 for the parts outside the CDR3, the full variable domain is SAVISQKPSRDICQRGTSLTIQCQVDSQVTMMFWYRQQPGQSLTLIATANQGSEATYESGFVIDKFPISRPNLTFSTLTVSNMSPEDSSIYLCSVVPLRRETQYFGPGTRLLVL.

As regards this clonotype: A read error may account for a junction end that differs from germline. The rearrangement joins TRBV11-2 to TRBJ2-3; 7 nucleotides line up with TRBD2. This CDR3 spans 16 amino acids. CDR1 and CDR2 (germline): SGHAT, FQNNGV. CDR3 bases: TGTGCCAGCAGCGCCGGTAGCGGGTCTAGCACAGATACACAGTATTTT. Residues: CASSAGSGSSTDTQYF.

Concerning this clonotype: A much larger clonotype is one base distant, so this may be a read error. V gene TRBV11-2 combines with J gene TRBJ2-1, with D possibly being TRBD2 (5 bases). Germline V gives CDR1 SGHAT, CDR2 FQNNGV. CDR3 length equals 16 residues. CDR3 protein: CSSNLFSELGYNEQFF. The CDR3 nucleotides read TGTTCCAGCAACTTATTTTCGGAACTAGGGTACAATGAGCAGTTCTTC. Based on the CDR3 plus reference TRBV11-2 and TRBJ2-1, the full variable domain is EAGVAQSPRYKIIEKRQSVAFWCNPISGHATLYWYQQILGQGPKLLIQFQNNGVVDDSQLPKDRFSAERLKGVDSTLKIQPAKLEDSAVYLCSSNLFSELGYNEQFFGPGTRLTVL.

Comment on this clonotype: As the CDR3 is not closed by the conserved phenylalanine or tryptophan, this likely results from a read error. It is unclear where the CDR3 begins or ends on the DNA, so no DNA is shown, and the CDR3 is as TCRdb lists it. The rearrangement links TRBV11-1 to TRBJ2-3; TRBD2, as called in the table, went unchecked against the DNA. 14 amino acids form the CDR3, both terminal residues included. CDR1 is SGHAT, CDR2 FQDESV, per germline (reference sequence). CDR3 region: CASSLRQRAGDSHL.

With respect to this clonotype: Its ends do not fully match the called genes, so a read error is possible. The V call is TRBV12-3 or TRBV12-4, the J call TRBJ2-2, with 7 positions matching TRBD1. This CDR3 is built from 16 residues. The CDR3 DNA sequence: TGTGCCAGCAGTTTACCGGGACAGTGGATAACCAGGGAGCTATTTTTT. Translation gives CASSLPGQWITRELFF.

The V call is TRBV19, the J call TRBJ1-1; 7 bases line up with TRBD1. The CDR3 consists of 13 residues. The J segment lost 8 bases and the V segment lost 2 bases, leaving 5 bases of the junction unmatched. Germline lookup yields CDR1 LNHDA and CDR2 SQIVND (reference sequence). The CDR3 sequence is CASSIRQGREAFF. The CDR3, as DNA: TGTGCCAGTAGTATAAGACAGGGCAGAGAAGCTTTCTTT.

Comment on this clonotype: At one end, the junction sequence differs from germline, possibly due to a read error. The chain carries TRBV12-3 or TRBV12-4 and TRBJ2-3; D unresolved. CDR3 length: 16 amino acids. The CDR3 protein is CASRALLVGSQETQYF. DNA for the CDR3: TGTGCCAGCAGGGCACTGCTAGTGGGATCCCAAGAGACCCAGTACTTT.

Turning to this clonotype: Sequence at one end of the junction differs from germline and may be a read error. The rearrangement links TRBV11-3 to TRBJ2-1; 7 positions match TRBD2. The germline V gene has CDR1 SGHNT and CDR2 YENEEA. The CDR3 is 15 residues long. The DNA for the CDR3 is TGTGCCGGCAGCTTAGGAACTAGCGAGAAGCTTGAGCAGTTCTTT. This codes for CAGSLGTSEKLEQFF.